This T cell receptor (beta chain) was retrieved from a study of blood T cell repertoires in COVID-19 (dated by TCRdb to about 2020). With respect to the entire study: Recovered participants in ImmuneRACE Cohort 3 were defined by two consecutive negative NP/OP PCR tests, clearance by a healthcare professional, or resolution of symptoms. Collaborator samples came from the United States, Italy and Spain and covered acute and convalescent phases of COVID-19. The material from the prospective study consisted of cDNA or gDNA derived from T cells, B-cell-depleted T cells, or PBMCs. Subjects who had been exposed to COVID-19, were actively infected with it, or had recovered from it provided the deeply sampled blood TCRbeta repertoires that made up the dataset. The repertoires were released in a freely available public database meant as a resource for research on the immune response to SARS-CoV-2. The samples were drawn from the first 160 participants of the ongoing ImmuneRACE study and from some 1,300 subjects provided by 6 global collaborators. A de-identified subject ID, COVID-19 status, age in years and sex were almost always included in the sample metadata. HLA class I and class II types, where available, came from metadata supplied by the sample provider rather than from assay-based typing.

Participants in the prospective study were enrolled through a virtual design, were aged about 18 to 90 years, and lived in under 25 United States geographic areas. In the prospective study, cohorts were assigned on the basis of participant-reported clinical history obtained from a screening survey and a study questionnaire. Mobile phlebotomists in the prospective study collected whole blood, serum and a nasopharyngeal or oropharyngeal swab from every participant. Prospective study participants could optionally give additional blood draws and questionnaires over an approximately two-month period. Prospective study blood samples were shipped either frozen or at room temperature before DNA extraction. TCRbeta CDR3 regions were amplified from genomic DNA using the immunoSEQ Assay, a bias-controlled multiplex PCR. The source study handled its data this way. The number of nucleated cells in each sample was estimated by amplification of reference gene primers within the assay. To quantify the absolute abundance of each unique TCRbeta CDR3 rearrangement, sequence reads were collapsed and filtered. For each sample, productive Simpson clonality was calculated by taking the square root of Simpson's diversity index across productive rearrangements. Drawn from immuneACCESS, this table holds only the in-frame rearrangements with V and J called that TCRdb kept. Clones are partly lost; checked studies trace under half to an unresolved V gene and leave the rest unexplained. V and J calls and clone size follow that table, whereas D and trimming were derived from the DNA. This sample lists 350,000 to 400,000 clones; about 89% were detected once. The top ten constitute 1.9% of the sample.

About this clone itself: The antigen this receptor binds is unknown. Base qualities are missing; no much larger clone stands one base away.

Paper-wide results and their limitations: The amount of clinical and demographic metadata varied by source and participant and was provided uncurated.

The sample consisted of PBMCs or T cells enriched from blood (not recorded which). The clonotype was recovered from a man between 40 and 49 years old in a cohort exposed to, infected with or recovered from COVID-19 (not recorded which).

The DNA is as follows: TGCGCCAGCAGTGAGGGGACTAGTATCCGTGGTGAGCAGTTCTTC. Translated, this gives CASSEGTSIRGEQFF. Recombination joined TRBV10-2 with TRBJ2-1; 8 central bases correspond to TRBD2. From the cysteine up to the phenylalanine, the CDR3 has a length of 15 residues. Here the CDR3 DNA is all that survives: 45 bases in frame from base 1. Per the germline V gene, WSHSY is the CDR1 and SAAADI is the CDR2. At the junction V is shortened by 2 bases and J by 9 bases; bases outside the gene matches: 9.